Sequencing of this TCR beta chain was carried out in a study of CD8 T cells in ankylosing spondylitis. Germline loops: CDR1 SEHNR, CDR2 FQNEAQ (reference sequence). This CDR3 region has 15 residues. With 2 bases removed from V and 6 bases from J, the gap between germline ends came to 14 bases. The table lists this clonotype with a few counts. What it recognizes is unknown. Study-wide findings and caveats: A TCR beta motif of several highly homologous variants seemed to mark ankylosing spondylitis blood. Disease-linked clones bore a CD8+ phenotype and were relatively rare in peripheral blood. Prior literature has documented some motif variants in synovial fluid and blood from reactive arthritis.

A quantitative 5'-RACE method, one with molecular barcodes, was used to make TCR beta libraries. TCRdb reprocessed the 5' RACE reads with MiXCR, giving one entry per CDR3 protein. The sample has hundreds of thousands of distinct CDR3 sequences, roughly an eighth seen once. The chain employs TRBV7-9 and TRBJ2-1; a weak D match, TRBD2 (5 bases). The sample was blood, either unsorted or a sorted T cell fraction (not recorded which). This TCR derives from a male donor with ankylosing spondylitis. The CDR3, as DNA: TGTGCCAGCAGCTTAACCGGGATATCCCTCAATGAGCAGTTCTTC. Translated, it gives CASSLTGISLNEQFF.